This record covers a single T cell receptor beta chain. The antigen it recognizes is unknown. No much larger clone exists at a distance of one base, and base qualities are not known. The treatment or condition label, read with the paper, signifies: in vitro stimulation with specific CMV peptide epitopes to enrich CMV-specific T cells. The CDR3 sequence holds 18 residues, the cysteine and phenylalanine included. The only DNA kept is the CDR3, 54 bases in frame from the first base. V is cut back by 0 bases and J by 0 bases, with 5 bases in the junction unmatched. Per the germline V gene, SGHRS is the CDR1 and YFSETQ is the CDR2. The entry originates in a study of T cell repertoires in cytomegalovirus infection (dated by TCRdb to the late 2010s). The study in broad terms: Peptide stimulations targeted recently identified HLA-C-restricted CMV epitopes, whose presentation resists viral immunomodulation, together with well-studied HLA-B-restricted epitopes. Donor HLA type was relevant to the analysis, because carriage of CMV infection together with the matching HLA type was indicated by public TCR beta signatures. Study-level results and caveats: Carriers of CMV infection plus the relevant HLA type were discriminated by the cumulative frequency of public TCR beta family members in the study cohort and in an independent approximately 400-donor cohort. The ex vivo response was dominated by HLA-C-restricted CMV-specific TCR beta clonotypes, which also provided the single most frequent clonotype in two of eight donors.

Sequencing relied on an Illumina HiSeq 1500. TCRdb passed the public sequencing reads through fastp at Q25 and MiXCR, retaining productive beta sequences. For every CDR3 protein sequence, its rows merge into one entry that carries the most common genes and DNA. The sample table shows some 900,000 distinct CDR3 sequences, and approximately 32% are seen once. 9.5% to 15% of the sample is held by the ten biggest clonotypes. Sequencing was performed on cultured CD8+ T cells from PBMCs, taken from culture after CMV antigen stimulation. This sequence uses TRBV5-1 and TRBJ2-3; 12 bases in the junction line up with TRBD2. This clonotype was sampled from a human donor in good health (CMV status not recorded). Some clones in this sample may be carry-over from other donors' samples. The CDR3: CASSLEYGTSGSTDTQYF. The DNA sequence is TGCGCCAGCAGCTTGGAATATGGGACTAGCGGGAGCACAGATACGCAGTATTTT. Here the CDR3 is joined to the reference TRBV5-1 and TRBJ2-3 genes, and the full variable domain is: KAGVTQTPRYLIKTRGQQVTLSCSPISGHRSVSWYQQTPGQGLQFLFEYFSETQRNKGNFPGRFSGRQFSNSRSEMNVSTLELGDSALYLCASSLEYGTSGSTDTQYFGPGTRLTVL.